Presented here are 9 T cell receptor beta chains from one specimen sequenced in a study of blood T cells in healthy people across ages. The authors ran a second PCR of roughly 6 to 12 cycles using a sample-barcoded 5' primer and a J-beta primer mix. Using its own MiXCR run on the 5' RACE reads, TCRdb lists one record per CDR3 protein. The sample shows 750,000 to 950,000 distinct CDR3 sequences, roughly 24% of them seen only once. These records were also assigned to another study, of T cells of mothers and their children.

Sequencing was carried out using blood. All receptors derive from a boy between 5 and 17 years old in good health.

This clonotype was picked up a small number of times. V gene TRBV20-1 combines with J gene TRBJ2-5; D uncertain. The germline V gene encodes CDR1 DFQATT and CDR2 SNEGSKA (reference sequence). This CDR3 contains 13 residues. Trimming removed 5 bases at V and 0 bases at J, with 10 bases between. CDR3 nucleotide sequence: TGCAGTGCTCCATCGACGTACCAAGAGACCCAGTACTTC. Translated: CSAPSTYQETQYF.

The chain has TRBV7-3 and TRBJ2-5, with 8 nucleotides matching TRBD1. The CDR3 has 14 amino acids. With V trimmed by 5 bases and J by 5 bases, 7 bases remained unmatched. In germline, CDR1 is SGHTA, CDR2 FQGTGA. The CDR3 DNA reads TGTGCCAGCAGCCCGGGACACAGGGGGGAGACCCAGTACTTC. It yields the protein CASSPGHRGETQYF.

The CDR3 here is CSAHTPDSPYEQYF. The CDR3 DNA sequence: TGCAGTGCTCACACACCCGATAGCCCCTACGAGCAGTACTTC. This chain connects TRBV20-1 to TRBJ2-7; D remains ambiguous. The germline CDR1 and CDR2 sequences are DFQATT and SNEGSKA (reference sequence). CDR3 size: 14 residues. The V gene lost 5 bases and the J gene lost 2 bases, with 16 bases spanning the gap.

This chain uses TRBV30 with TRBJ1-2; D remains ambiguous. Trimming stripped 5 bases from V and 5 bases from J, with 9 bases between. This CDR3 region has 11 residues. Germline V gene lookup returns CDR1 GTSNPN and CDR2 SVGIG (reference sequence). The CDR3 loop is CAWGAGYGYTF. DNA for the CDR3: TGTGCCTGGGGCGCGGGATATGGCTACACCTTC.

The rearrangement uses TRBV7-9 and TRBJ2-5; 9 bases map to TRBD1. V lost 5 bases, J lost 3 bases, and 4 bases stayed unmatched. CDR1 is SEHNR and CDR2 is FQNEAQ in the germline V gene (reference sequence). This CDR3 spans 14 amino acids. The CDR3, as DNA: TGTGCCAGCAGCATGACAGGGGGGAAAGAGACCCAGTACTTC. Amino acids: CASSMTGGKETQYF.

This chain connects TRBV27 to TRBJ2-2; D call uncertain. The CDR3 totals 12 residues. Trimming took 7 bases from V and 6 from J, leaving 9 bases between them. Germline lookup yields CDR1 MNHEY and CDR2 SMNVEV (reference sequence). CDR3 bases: TGTGCCAGCAAGGTGGGCGCCGGGGAGCTGTTTTTT. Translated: CASKVGAGELFF.

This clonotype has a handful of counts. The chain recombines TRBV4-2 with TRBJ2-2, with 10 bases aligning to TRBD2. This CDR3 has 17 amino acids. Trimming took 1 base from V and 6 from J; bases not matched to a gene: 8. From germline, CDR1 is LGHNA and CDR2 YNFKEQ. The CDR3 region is CASSQGWSGGAPGELFF. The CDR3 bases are TGTGCCAGCAGCCAAGGTTGGAGCGGGGGGGCCCCCGGGGAGCTGTTTTTT.

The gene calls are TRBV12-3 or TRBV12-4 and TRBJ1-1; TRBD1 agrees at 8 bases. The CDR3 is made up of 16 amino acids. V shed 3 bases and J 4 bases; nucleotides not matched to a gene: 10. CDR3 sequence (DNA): TGTGCCAGCAGTTTTGACAGGGGAAATGGTTTCACTGAAGCTTTCTTT. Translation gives CASSFDRGNGFTEAFF.

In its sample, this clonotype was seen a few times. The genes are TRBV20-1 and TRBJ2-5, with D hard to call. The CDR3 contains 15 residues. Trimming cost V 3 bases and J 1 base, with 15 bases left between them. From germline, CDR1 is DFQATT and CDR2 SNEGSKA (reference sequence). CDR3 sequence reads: CSARDSTALQETQYF. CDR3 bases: TGCAGTGCTAGGGATTCAACGGCACTCCAAGAGACCCAGTACTTC.